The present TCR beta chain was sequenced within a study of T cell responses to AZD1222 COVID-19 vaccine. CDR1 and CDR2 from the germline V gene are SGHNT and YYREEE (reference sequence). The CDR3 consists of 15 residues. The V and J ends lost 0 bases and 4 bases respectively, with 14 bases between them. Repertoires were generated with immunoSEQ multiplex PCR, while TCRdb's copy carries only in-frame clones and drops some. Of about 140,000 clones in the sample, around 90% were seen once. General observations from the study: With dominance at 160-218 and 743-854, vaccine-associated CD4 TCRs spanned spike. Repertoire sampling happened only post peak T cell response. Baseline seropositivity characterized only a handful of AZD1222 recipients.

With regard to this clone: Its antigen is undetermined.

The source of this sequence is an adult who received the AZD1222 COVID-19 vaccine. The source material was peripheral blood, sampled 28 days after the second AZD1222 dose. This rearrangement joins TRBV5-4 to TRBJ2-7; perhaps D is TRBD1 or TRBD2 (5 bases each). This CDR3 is CASSLDRSGLYEQYF. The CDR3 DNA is TGTGCCAGCAGCTTGGACAGGTCGGGGCTTTACGAGCAGTACTTC.